This T cell receptor (beta chain) is drawn from a study of T cell responses to AZD1222 COVID-19 vaccine. Points from the study as a whole: Reportedly, nearly half of unique spike TCRs recognized epitopes outside B.1.351/B.1.1.7 mutations. Mapped onto spike, vaccine-associated CD4 TCRs spanned it and were dominant at 160-218 and 743-854. Most donors were white British and more were female, and clonal diversity was possibly underestimated.

Concerning this clone itself: The antigen remains undetermined.

CDR3 length equals 17 residues. V lost 1 base and J lost 5; bases outside the gene matches: 11. From germline, CDR1 is SGHTA and CDR2 FQGNSA. TCRdb's copy holds only in-frame clones and misses some; the assay was immunoSEQ multiplex PCR. The table includes roughly 150,000 clones, 88% detected once. The specimen comprised peripheral blood, sampled on day 0 of AZD1222 vaccination. This sequence originates from an adult in good health. V gene TRBV7-2 combines with J gene TRBJ1-2, with 9 bases matching TRBD1. DNA for the CDR3: TGTGCCAGCAGCTTAGGATTGTGGGGACAGGGACGATATGGCTACACCTTC. It is translated as CASSLGLWGQGRYGYTF.